The clone carrying this T cell receptor (beta chain) has a handful of counts. The V end lost 4 bases, the J end lost 8 bases, and 15 bases lay between the germline ends. The germline V gene has CDR1 SGHDN and CDR2 FVKESK. The CDR3 has 14 amino acids. The data stem from a study of blood T cell repertoires in COVID-19. For the study at large: Some COVID-19 samples were acute and others convalescent; all came from the United States, Italy and Spain. The cDNA or gDNA used as material had been derived from T cells, B-cell-depleted T cells, or PBMCs.

The authors' processing: Researchers report that nucleated cell counts were estimated from reference gene primer amplification. Some clones are missing from TCRdb's copy, which holds only in-frame ones; the method was immunoSEQ multiplex PCR. That table supplies the V and J calls and clone size; D and trimming were determined from the DNA. The sample lists some 120,000 clones, about four fifths seen once, with around an eighth in the top ten. Sequencing was performed on peripheral blood. The receptor comes from a woman in her 30s who had recovered from COVID-19. This chain uses TRBV14 with TRBJ2-1; weak D call: TRBD1 (5 bases). The CDR3 is CASSLGLGHDEQFF. CDR3 bases: TGTGCCAGCAGCCTAGGCCTGGGGCACGATGAGCAGTTCTTC.